This TCR beta chain appears in the sequencing data of a study of blood T cell repertoires in COVID-19. Whole-study context: Samples representing acute and convalescent COVID-19 were sourced from the United States, Italy and Spain. PBMCs, B-cell-depleted T cells, or T cells provided the cDNA or gDNA that made up the material.

V lost 8 bases and J 4 bases, leaving 12 bases between the germline ends. The CDR3 is 13 residues long. Original methodology: Reference gene primer amplification gave nucleated cell count estimates. The repertoire was sequenced with immunoSEQ multiplex PCR; TCRdb's copy has only in-frame clones and lacks some. Clonal size and the V and J genes are those of that table, whereas D and trimming came from the DNA. The table shows approximately 270,000 clones, with 70% to 90% occurring only once. Sequencing was performed on peripheral blood. This chain uses TRBV12-3 or TRBV12-4 with TRBJ1-3, with TRBD1 as a possible D gene (5 bases). The TCR comes from a woman between 70 and 85 years old with acute or convalescent COVID-19. The CDR3 is CASSGGVGNTIYF. CDR3 in DNA: TGTGCCAGCTCGGGAGGGGTCGGAAACACCATATATTTT.